The TCR beta chain under discussion was sequenced for a study of T cell responses to AZD1222 COVID-19 vaccine. Study results and caveats: Following two doses of AZD1222, Spike-specific TCR breadth and depth rose.

Details on this clone: Its cognate antigen is unknown.

This CDR3 comprises 13 residues. In germline, CDR1 is ENHRY, CDR2 SYGVKD. V was cut by 7 bases and J by 6 bases, with 12 bases left in between. Here immunoSEQ multiplex PCR was the method, and the copy in TCRdb shows in-frame clones only, minus some. Of some 150,000 clones detected, around 88% appear once; the ten largest clones hold roughly 3.8%. The receptor was derived from an adult in good health. Sequencing used peripheral blood, obtained on day 0 of AZD1222 vaccination. The rearrangement links TRBV10-3 to TRBJ2-2; unclear D gene. The CDR3 sequence: CAIMAESPGELFF. Here the CDR3 DNA reads TGTGCCATCATGGCCGAATCACCCGGGGAGCTGTTTTTT.